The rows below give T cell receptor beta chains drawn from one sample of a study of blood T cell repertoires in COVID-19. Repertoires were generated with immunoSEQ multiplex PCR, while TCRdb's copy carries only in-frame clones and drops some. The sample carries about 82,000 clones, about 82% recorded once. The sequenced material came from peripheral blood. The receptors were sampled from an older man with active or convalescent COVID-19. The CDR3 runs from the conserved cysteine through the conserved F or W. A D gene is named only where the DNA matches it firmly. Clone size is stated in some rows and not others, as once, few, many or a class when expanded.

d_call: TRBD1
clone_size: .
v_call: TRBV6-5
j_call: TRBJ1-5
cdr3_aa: CASTRTGGVQPQHF
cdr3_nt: TGTGCCAGCACTCGAACAGGGGGCGTTCAGCCCCAGCATTTT

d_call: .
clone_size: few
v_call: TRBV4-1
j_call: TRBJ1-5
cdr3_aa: CASSQGTFTQPQHF
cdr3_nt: TGCGCCAGCAGCCAAGGGACATTTACTCAGCCCCAGCATTTT

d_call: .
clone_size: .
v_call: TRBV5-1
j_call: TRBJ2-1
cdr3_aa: CASSSLREEGEQFF
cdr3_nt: TGCGCCAGCAGCTCCCTCCGGGAAGAAGGAGAGCAGTTCTTC

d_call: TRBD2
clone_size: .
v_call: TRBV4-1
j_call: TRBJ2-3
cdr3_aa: CASSQDQGGAWDTQYF
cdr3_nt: TGCGCCAGCAGCCAAGATCAGGGAGGGGCATGGGATACGCAGTATTTT

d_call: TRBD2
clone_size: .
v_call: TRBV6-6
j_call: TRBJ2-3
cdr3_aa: CASTPGSTSGGHSQYF
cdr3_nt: TGTGCCAGCACACCAGGGAGTACTAGCGGGGGCCACTCGCAGTATTTT

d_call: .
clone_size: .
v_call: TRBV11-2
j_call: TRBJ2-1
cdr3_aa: CASSSHERRSYNEQFF
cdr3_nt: TGTGCCAGCAGCTCCCACGAGCGGCGGTCCTACAATGAGCAGTTCTTC

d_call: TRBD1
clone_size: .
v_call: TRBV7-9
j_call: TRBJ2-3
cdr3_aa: CASSPHSYTTGGNVDTQYF
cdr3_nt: TGTGCCAGCAGCCCGCACTCCTATACCACAGGGGGCAACGTGGATACGCAGTATTTT

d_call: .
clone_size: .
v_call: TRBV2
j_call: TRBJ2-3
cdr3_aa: CASSEILGRNTDTQYF
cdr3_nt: TGTGCCAGCAGTGAAATTCTGGGCAGAAACACAGATACGCAGTATTTT

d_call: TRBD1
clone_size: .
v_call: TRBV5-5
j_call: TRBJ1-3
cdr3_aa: CASSLEQGNTIYF
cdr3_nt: TGTGCCAGCAGCTTGGAACAGGGGAACACCATATATTTT

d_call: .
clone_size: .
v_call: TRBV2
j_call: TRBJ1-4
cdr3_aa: CASSRGRNVGEKLFF
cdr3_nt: TGTGCCAGCAGTCGGGGTCGTAACGTAGGCGAAAAACTGTTTTTT

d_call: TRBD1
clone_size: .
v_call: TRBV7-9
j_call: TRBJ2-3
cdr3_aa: CTGDRGVIRTDTQYF
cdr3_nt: TGTACGGGGGACAGGGGAGTCATCCGCACAGATACGCAGTATTTT

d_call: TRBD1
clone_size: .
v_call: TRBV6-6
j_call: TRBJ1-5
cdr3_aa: CASSRGTGNSNQPQHF
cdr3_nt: TGTGCCAGCAGTCGCGGGACAGGGAATAGCAATCAGCCCCAGCATTTT